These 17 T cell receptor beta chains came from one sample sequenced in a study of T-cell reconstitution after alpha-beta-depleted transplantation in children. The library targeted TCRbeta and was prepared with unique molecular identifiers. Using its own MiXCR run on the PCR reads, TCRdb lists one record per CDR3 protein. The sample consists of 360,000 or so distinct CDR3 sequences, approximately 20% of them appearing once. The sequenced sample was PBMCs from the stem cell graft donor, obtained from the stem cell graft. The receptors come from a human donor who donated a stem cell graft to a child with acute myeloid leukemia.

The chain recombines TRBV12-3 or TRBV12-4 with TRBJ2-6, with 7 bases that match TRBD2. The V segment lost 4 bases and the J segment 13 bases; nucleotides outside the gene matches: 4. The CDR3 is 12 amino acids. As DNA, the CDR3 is TGTGCCAGCAGTTCGGGACTACCTGTCCTGACTTTC. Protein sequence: CASSSGLPVLTF.

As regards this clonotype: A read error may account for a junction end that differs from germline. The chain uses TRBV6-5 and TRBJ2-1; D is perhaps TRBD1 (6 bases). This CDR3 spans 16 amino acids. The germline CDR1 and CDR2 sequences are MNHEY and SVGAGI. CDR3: CASSYSFGIQGNERFF. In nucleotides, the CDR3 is TGTGCCAGCAGTTACTCCTTCGGAATCCAGGGGAATGAGCGGTTCTTC.

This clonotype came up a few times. The CDR3 DNA follows: TGCGCCAGCAGCCAAGATAGACTCTCCACAAGCACAGATACGCAGTATTTT. Residues: CASSQDRLSTSTDTQYF. This chain uses TRBV4-1 with TRBJ2-3; D unclear. Trimming stripped 0 bases from V and 0 bases from J, with 13 bases between. CDR1 is MGHRA and CDR2 is YSYEKL in the germline V gene. The CDR3 is made up of 17 amino acids.

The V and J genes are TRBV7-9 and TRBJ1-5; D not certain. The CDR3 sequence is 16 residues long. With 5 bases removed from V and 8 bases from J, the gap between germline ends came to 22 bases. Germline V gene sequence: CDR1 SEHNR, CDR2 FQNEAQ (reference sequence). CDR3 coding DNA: TGTGCCAGCAGCCCAGGTAGTACCGCACACCGGGAGCCCCAGCATTTT. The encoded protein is CASSPGSTAHREPQHF.

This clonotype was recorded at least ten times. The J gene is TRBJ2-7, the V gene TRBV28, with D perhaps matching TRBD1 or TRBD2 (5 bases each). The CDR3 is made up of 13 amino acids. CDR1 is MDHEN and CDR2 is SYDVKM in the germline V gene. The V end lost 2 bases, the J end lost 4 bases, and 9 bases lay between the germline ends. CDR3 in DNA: TGTGCCAGCAGTTTACCGGGGCCTTACGAGCAGTACTTC. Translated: CASSLPGPYEQYF. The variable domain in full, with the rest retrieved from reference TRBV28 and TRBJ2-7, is DVKVTQSSRYLVKRTGEKVFLECVQDMDHENMFWYRQDPGLGLRLIYFSYDVKMKEKGDIPEGYSVSREKKERFSLILESASTNQTSMYLCASSLPGPYEQYFGPGTRLTVT.

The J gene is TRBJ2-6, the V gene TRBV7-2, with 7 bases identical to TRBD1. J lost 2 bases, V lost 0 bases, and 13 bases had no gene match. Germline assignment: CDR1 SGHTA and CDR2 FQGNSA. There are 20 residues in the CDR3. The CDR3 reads CASSLASFNRGATGANVLTF. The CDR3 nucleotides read TGTGCCAGCAGCTTAGCGAGTTTTAACAGGGGCGCTACTGGGGCCAACGTCCTGACTTTC. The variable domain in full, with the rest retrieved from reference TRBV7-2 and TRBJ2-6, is GAGVSQSPSNKVTEKGKDVELRCDPISGHTALYWYRQSLGQGLEFLIYFQGNSAPDKSGLPSDRFSAERTGGSVSTLTIQRTQQEDSAVYLCASSLASFNRGATGANVLTFGAGSRLTVL.

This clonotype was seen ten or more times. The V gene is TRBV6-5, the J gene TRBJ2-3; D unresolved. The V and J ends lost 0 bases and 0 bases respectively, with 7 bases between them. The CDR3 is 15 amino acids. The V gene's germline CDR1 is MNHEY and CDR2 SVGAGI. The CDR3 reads CASSYSWRSTDTQYF. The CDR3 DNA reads TGTGCCAGCAGTTACTCGTGGCGTAGCACAGATACGCAGTATTTT.

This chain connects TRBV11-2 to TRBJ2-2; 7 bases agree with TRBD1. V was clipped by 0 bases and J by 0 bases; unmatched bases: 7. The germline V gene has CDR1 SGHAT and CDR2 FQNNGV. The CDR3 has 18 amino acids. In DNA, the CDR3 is TGTGCCAGCAGCTTAGATAGGAGACAGGGTACGAACACCGGGGAGCTGTTTTTT. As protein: CASSLDRRQGTNTGELFF.

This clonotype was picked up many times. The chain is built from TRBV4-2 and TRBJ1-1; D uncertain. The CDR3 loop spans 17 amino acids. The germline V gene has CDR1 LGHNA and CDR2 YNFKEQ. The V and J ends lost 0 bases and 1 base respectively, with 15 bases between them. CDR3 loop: CASSQDPLWTGNTEAFF. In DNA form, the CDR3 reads TGTGCCAGCAGCCAAGATCCGCTCTGGACGGGGAACACTGAAGCTTTCTTT.

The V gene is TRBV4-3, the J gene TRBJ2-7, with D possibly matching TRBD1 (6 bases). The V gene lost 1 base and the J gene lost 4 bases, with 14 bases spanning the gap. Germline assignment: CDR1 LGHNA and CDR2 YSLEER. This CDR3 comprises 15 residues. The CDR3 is CASSQAGQGKYEQYF. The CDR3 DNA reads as TGCGCCAGCAGCCAAGCTGGCCAGGGGAAATACGAGCAGTACTTC.

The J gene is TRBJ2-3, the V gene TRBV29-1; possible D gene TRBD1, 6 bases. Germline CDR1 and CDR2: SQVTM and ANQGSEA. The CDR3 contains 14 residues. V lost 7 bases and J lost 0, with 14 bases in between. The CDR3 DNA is TGCAGCGGATCCGGACAGCTCAGCACAGATACGCAGTATTTT. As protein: CSGSGQLSTDTQYF.

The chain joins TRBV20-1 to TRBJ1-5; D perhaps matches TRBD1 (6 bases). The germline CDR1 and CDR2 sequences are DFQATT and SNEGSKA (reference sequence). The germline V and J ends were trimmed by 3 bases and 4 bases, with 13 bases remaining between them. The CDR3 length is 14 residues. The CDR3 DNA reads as TGCAGTGCTAGGATCGGGACACCTAATCAGCCCCAGCATTTT. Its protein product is CSARIGTPNQPQHF.

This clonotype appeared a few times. The CDR3 DNA reads TGTGCCACCAGTGATGTGGGACTAGCGGGAGCGGGAGAGACCCAGTACTTC. Encoded protein: CATSDVGLAGAGETQYF. This rearrangement joins TRBV24-1 to TRBJ2-5, with 14 positions matching TRBD2. The V gene's germline CDR1 is KGHDR and CDR2 SFDVKD. The CDR3 runs to 17 residues. The ends lost 3 bases at V and 4 bases at J; junction bases unmatched: 6.

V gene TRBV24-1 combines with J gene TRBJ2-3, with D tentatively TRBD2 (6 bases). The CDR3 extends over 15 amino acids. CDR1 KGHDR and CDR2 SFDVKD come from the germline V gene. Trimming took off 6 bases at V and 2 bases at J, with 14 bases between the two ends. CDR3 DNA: TGTGCCACCAGTATGACTAGGCCGAACACAGATACGCAGTATTTT. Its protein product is CATSMTRPNTDTQYF.

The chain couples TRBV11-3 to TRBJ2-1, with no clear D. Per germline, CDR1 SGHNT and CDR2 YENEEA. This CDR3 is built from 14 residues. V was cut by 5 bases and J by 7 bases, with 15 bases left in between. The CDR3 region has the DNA TGTGCCAGCAGCCCTCTAGTTGTTTGGAATGAGCAGTTCTTC. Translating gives CASSPLVVWNEQFF. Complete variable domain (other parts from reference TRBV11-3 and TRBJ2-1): EAGVVQSPRYKIIEKKQPVAFWCNPISGHNTLYWYLQNLGQGPELLIRYENEEAVDDSQLPKDRFSAERLKGVDSTLKIQPAELGDSAVYLCASSPLVVWNEQFFGPGTRLTVL.

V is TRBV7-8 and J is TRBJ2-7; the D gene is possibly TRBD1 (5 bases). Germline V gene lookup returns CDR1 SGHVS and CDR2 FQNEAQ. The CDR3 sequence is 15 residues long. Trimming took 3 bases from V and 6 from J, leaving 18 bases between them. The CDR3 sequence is CASSLRPRVGLEQYF. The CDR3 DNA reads TGTGCCAGCAGCTTGCGGCCCAGGGTGGGGCTCGAGCAGTACTTC.

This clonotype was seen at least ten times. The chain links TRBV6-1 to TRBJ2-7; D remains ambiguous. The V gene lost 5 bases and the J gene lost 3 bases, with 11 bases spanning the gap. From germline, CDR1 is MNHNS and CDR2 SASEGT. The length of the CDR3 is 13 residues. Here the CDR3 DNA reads TGTGCCAGCAGTCAAGGACGGAGCTACGAGCAGTACTTC. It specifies CASSQGRSYEQYF.